This entry features one T cell receptor (beta chain) sequence. Antigen specificity is unknown. Using immunoSEQ multiplex PCR, the repertoire was profiled, and TCRdb retains in-frame clones only, with some absent. The table records millions of clones, more than 90% of them present only once. The CDR3 length is 14 residues. V shed 6 bases, J shed 2 bases, and the junction held 6 bases outside the gene matches. Germline-derived CDR1 and CDR2 are SGHRS and YFSETQ. The data were obtained in a study of shared clonotypes between healthy human individuals. The study, taken as a whole, reports: Rarefaction showed that sequencing of sorted subsets was incomplete (despite large depth). Sampling was confined to blood; repertoires within tissues likely differ.

This sequence joins TRBV5-1 and TRBJ2-3; TRBD1 agrees at 7 bases. This TCR came from a man aged 18 to 30 in good health. Sequenced material: naive CD4+ T cells sorted from blood. Indicated subset: CD45RA+ positively selected. The CDR3 DNA follows: TGCGCCAGCACCTCCGGGACAGTCACAGATACGCAGTATTTT. This translates into CASTSGTVTDTQYF. Combining the CDR3 with reference TRBV5-1 and TRBJ2-3 gives the whole variable domain KAGVTQTPRYLIKTRGQQVTLSCSPISGHRSVSWYQQTPGQGLQFLFEYFSETQRNKGNFPGRFSGRQFSNSRSEMNVSTLELGDSALYLCASTSGTVTDTQYFGPGTRLTVL.